This T cell receptor beta chain stems from a study of T cell responses to AZD1222 COVID-19 vaccine. Trimming cost V 4 bases and J 1 base, with 7 bases left between them. CDR3 length: 14 residues. Germline V lookup: CDR1 SGHTA, CDR2 FQGTGA. Sequencing used immunoSEQ multiplex PCR; TCRdb keeps in-frame clones, though not all of them. The sample yields about 85,000 clones, roughly nine tenths seen once. The clonotype comes from an adult in good health. The specimen comprised peripheral blood, sampled on day 0 of AZD1222 vaccination. J is TRBJ2-2 and V is TRBV7-3, with a weak D call TRBD1 (5 bases). As DNA, the CDR3 is TGTGCCAGCAGCTCTCAGGGGAACACCGGGGAGCTGTTTTTT. This gives the protein CASSSQGNTGELFF.